The rows below give T cell receptor beta chains drawn from one sample of a study of cytomegalovirus exposure and HLA in healthy donors. Here immunoSEQ multiplex PCR was the method, and the copy in TCRdb shows in-frame clones only, minus some. This sample yields about 190,000 clones, of which over 70% are seen a single time; 1% to 1.5% belongs to the top ten. Material: PBMCs. These receptors were collected from a man aged 25-45 years in good health and CMV-seronegative. The CDR3 runs from the conserved cysteine through the conserved F or W. A D gene is named only where the DNA matches it firmly. Clone size is not always given. Where it is, it says once, few, many or a class for expanded clones.

D: NA; size: NA; J: TRBJ2-7; V: TRBV4-1; DNA: TGCGCCAGCAGACCGAGGGGGATGGTCGGAGAGACCTACGAGCAGTACTTC; CDR3: CASRPRGMVGETYEQYF
D: NA; size: NA; J: TRBJ1-5; V: TRBV18; DNA: TGTGCCAGCTCAGGGCTTGACAGTAGCAATCAGCCCCAGCATTTT; CDR3: CASSGLDSSNQPQHF
D: NA; size: NA; J: TRBJ1-1; V: TRBV28; DNA: TGTGCCAGCAGTCAACTACCGAACACTGAAGCTTTCTTT; CDR3: CASSQLPNTEAFF
D: NA; size: once; J: TRBJ1-2; V: TRBV5-4; DNA: TGTGCCAGCAGCTTTCGACAGGCCGCACCCTATGGCTACACCTTC; CDR3: CASSFRQAAPYGYTF
D: NA; size: NA; J: TRBJ1-1; V: TRBV25-1; DNA: TGTGCCAGCATGGACAGCAGGGGAGCCACTGAAGCTTTCTTT; CDR3: CASMDSRGATEAFF
D: NA; size: once; J: TRBJ1-1; V: TRBV6-6; DNA: TGTGCCAGCAGTTACTCACCGGGATTCACTGAAGCTTTCTTT; CDR3: CASSYSPGFTEAFF
D: TRBD1; size: NA; J: TRBJ1-1; V: TRBV7-2; DNA: TGTGCCAGCAGCCCAGGACAGGGTATGACTGAAGCTTTCTTT; CDR3: CASSPGQGMTEAFF
D: NA; size: NA; J: TRBJ1-1; V: TRBV2; DNA: TGTGCCACTCAAGGGCCCCGGGGCACTGAAGCTTTCTTT; CDR3: CATQGPRGTEAFF
D: TRBD2; size: NA; J: TRBJ2-3; V: TRBV5-6; DNA: TGTGCCAGCAGCTTCGACACAGTGCCGGGACTAGCGTTTATGGATACGCAGTATTTT; CDR3: CASSFDTVPGLAFMDTQYF
D: NA; size: NA; J: TRBJ2-1; V: TRBV4-1; DNA: TGCGCCAGCAGCCAGGCACCAGGGCGCCCCCAGGATGAGCAGTTCTTC; CDR3: CASSQAPGRPQDEQFF
D: NA; size: NA; J: TRBJ1-2; V: TRBV7-9; DNA: TGTGCCAGCAGCTTGGGGACACAGTATGGCTACACCTTC; CDR3: CASSLGTQYGYTF
D: NA; size: NA; J: TRBJ2-5; V: TRBV28; DNA: TGTGCCAGCAGTTTGGGGGGTTTCCAAGAGACCCAGTACTTC; CDR3: CASSLGGFQETQYF
D: NA; size: NA; J: TRBJ1-3; V: TRBV6-1; DNA: TGTGCCAGCAGACGAGATTTAGGAAACACCATATATTTT; CDR3: CASRRDLGNTIYF
D: TRBD2; size: NA; J: TRBJ2-7; V: TRBV19; DNA: TGTGCCAGTAGTCCAAGACTAGCGGGAGTCTCCTACGAGCAGTACTTC; CDR3: CASSPRLAGVSYEQYF
D: TRBD2; size: few; J: TRBJ2-1; V: TRBV9; DNA: TGTGCCAGCAGCGTAGTGGGCGGGAGTTCCTACAATGAGCAGTTCTTC; CDR3: CASSVVGGSSYNEQFF
D: NA; size: NA; J: TRBJ2-1; V: TRBV14; DNA: TGTGCCAGCTCTACGCGGGGCCGAAATGAGCAGTTCTTC; CDR3: CASSTRGRNEQFF